These 10 T cell receptor beta chains were all obtained from the same sample, sequenced in a study of a mutant IDH1 vaccine in newly diagnosed glioma. The time point is: week 11, during vaccination. In every dose of vaccine, 300 ug of mutant IDH1 20-mer peptide was given alongside topical imiquimod. No cognate antigen is known for these TCRs. The data were produced by immunoSEQ multiplex PCR, yet TCRdb's version contains in-frame clones alone and is incomplete. Here the sample spans around 120,000 clones, 80% being singletons. Source: PBMCs, taken from a glioma patient whose treatment included an IDH1 peptide vaccine. The receptors shown here come from a man in his forties with glioma.

The chain joins TRBV29-1 to TRBJ2-3; possibly TRBD1 or TRBD2 for D (6 bases each). The CDR3 extends over 13 amino acids. CDR1 and CDR2 (germline): SQVTM, ANQGSEA. Trimming shortened V by 6 bases and J by 6 bases, and 16 bases separated the two germline ends. The CDR3 reads CSVPPGAGDTQYF. CDR3 nucleotides: TGCAGCGTGCCCCCGGGGGCGGGGGATACGCAGTATTTT.

The chain employs TRBV2 and TRBJ2-1; D not certain. Trimming cost V 7 bases and J 1 base, with 14 bases left between them. The CDR3 has 15 residues. Germline values: CDR1 SNHLY, CDR2 FYNNEI. CDR3 in DNA: TGTGCCAGCATTGAGGCTACCTTATCCTACAATGAGCAGTTCTTC. This codes for CASIEATLSYNEQFF.

The chain uses TRBV5-6 and TRBJ1-3; D is uncertain. This CDR3 is 15 amino acids long. Between the trimmed V and J ends, which lost 0 bases and 0 bases, there was a span of 7 bases. Germline V gives CDR1 SGHDT, CDR2 YYEEEE. DNA of the CDR3: TGTGCCAGCAGCTTGGGGCCCAGCTCTGGAAACACCATATATTTT. Its protein is CASSLGPSSGNTIYF. Full variable domain (outside the CDR3, taken from reference TRBV5-6 and TRBJ1-3): DAGVTQSPTHLIKTRGQQVTLRCSPKSGHDTVSWYQQALGQGPQFIFQYYEEEERQRGNFPDRFSGHQFPNYSSELNVNALLLGDSALYLCASSLGPSSGNTIYFGEGSWLTVV.

This chain connects TRBV5-4 to TRBJ2-2, with D possibly TRBD2 on 5 matching bases. Trimming took 3 bases from V and 3 from J, leaving 15 bases between them. This CDR3 contains 16 residues. Germline V gives CDR1 SGHNT, CDR2 YYREEE (reference sequence). CDR3 region: CASSSDPGWDTGELFF. The DNA for the CDR3 is TGTGCCAGCAGCTCAGATCCGGGATGGGACACCGGGGAGCTGTTTTTT.

V is TRBV5-5 and J is TRBJ1-3; a weak D match, TRBD1 (6 bases). Trimming took off 5 bases at V and 2 bases at J, with 17 bases between the two ends. The CDR3 runs to 16 residues. CDR1 and CDR2 (germline): SGHKS, YYEKEE (reference sequence). CDR3 loop: CASRRDTGPAGNTIYF. The CDR3 DNA reads TGTGCCAGCAGACGGGACACCGGGCCCGCTGGAAACACCATATATTTT.

The rearrangement links TRBV5-8 to TRBJ1-4; D may be TRBD1 (5 bases). This CDR3 region has 16 residues. Germline V gives CDR1 SGHTS, CDR2 YDEGEE. Trimming removed 4 bases from V and 1 base from J, with 14 bases in between. The CDR3 spells CASSLEGALTNEKLFF. The CDR3, as DNA: TGTGCCAGCAGCCTGGAAGGGGCGCTAACTAATGAAAAACTGTTTTTT. Supplemented by reference TRBV5-8 and TRBJ1-4, the full variable domain reads EAGVTQSPTHLIKTRGQQATLRCSPISGHTSVYWYQQALGLGLQFLLWYDEGEERNRGNFPPRFSGRQFPNYSSELNVNALELEDSALYLCASSLEGALTNEKLFFGSGTQLSVL.

The genes are TRBV2 and TRBJ1-2; D is ambiguous. Trimming pared 4 bases from V and 5 bases from J, leaving 11 bases between. Germline V gene data show CDR1 as SNHLY and CDR2 as FYNNEI. This CDR3 spans 13 amino acids. CDR3 sequence: CASSAYIHYGYTF. CDR3 coding DNA: TGTGCCAGCAGTGCCTATATTCATTATGGCTACACCTTC.

The chain recombines TRBV28 with TRBJ2-7, with 8 bases matching TRBD1. CDR1 and CDR2 from the germline V gene are MDHEN and SYDVKM. V was pared by 6 bases and J by 3 bases, with 7 bases of the junction left unmatched. This CDR3 is 14 amino acids long. The CDR3: CASRQTGANYEQYF. The CDR3 DNA reads as TGTGCCAGCAGGCAGACAGGGGCCAACTACGAGCAGTACTTC.

The rearrangement links TRBV19 to TRBJ2-3, with 7 bases lining up with TRBD2. The CDR3 sequence is 15 residues long. Germline CDR1 LNHDA, CDR2 SQIVND (reference sequence). Germline trimming cut 5 bases from V and 0 bases from J; bases unmatched to any gene: 5. The CDR3: CASSLLAASTDTQYF. The CDR3 DNA reads as TGTGCCAGTAGTCTTCTAGCGGCCAGCACAGATACGCAGTATTTT.

The genes are TRBV28 and TRBJ2-3; 13 positions match TRBD2. This CDR3 region has 15 residues. Germline V CDR1 and CDR2: MDHEN, SYDVKM. The J segment lost 0 bases and the V segment lost 10 bases, leaving 4 bases of the junction unmatched. The CDR3 is CAIRTSGSSTDTQYF. The CDR3 DNA reads TGTGCCATACGGACTAGCGGGAGTAGCACAGATACGCAGTATTTT.